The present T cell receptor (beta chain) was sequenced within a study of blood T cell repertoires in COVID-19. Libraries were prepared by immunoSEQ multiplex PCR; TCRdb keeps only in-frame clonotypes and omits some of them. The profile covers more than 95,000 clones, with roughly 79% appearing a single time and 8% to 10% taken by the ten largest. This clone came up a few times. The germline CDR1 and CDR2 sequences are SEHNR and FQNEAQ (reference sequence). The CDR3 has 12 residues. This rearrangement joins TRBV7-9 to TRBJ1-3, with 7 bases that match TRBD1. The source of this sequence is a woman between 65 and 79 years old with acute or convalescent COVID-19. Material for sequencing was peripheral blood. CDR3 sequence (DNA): TGTGCTACCACAGGGGTCGGAAACACCATATATTTT. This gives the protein CATTGVGNTIYF.